This T cell receptor beta chain is from a study of cytomegalovirus exposure and HLA in healthy donors. PCR employed 60 Vbeta and 13 Jbeta primers. TCRdb keeps only in-frame clones here, not all; method: immunoSEQ multiplex PCR. The sample has 130,000 or so clones. On this clone itself: Its antigen is not identified.

General study results and limits: Reported findings show TCR beta sequences accurately forecast HLA-A and HLA-B alleles in most subjects.

This CDR3 has 16 residues. Germline V gives CDR1 MNHNS, CDR2 SASEGT. With 4 bases clipped from V and 2 bases from J, the junction kept 5 bases outside the gene matches. Sequenced input: PBMCs. The clonotype originates from a middle-aged woman in good health and CMV-seronegative. V and J are TRBV6-1 and TRBJ1-5; 10 bases are a match to TRBD1. The CDR3 here is CASSVLGTGGNQPQHF. The CDR3 DNA sequence: TGTGCCAGCAGTGTCCTCGGGACAGGGGGCAATCAGCCCCAGCATTTT.